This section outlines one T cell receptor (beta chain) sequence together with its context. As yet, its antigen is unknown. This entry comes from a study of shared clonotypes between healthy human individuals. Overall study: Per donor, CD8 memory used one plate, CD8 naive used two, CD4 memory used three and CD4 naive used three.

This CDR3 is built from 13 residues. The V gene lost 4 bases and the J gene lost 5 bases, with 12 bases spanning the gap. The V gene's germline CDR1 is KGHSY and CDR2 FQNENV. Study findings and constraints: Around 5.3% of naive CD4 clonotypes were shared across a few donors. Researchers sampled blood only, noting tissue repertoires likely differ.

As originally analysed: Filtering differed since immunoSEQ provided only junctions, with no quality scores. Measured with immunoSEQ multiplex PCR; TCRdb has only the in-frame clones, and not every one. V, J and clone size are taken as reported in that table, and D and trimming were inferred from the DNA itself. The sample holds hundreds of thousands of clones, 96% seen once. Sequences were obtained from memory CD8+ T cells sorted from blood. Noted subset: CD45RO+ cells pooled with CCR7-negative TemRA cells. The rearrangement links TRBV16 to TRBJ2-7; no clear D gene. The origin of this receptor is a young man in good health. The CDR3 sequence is CASSPAVLHEQYF. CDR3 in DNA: TGTGCCAGCAGCCCCGCCGTATTACACGAGCAGTACTTC. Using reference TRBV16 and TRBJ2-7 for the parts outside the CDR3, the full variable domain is GEEVAQTPKHLVRGEGQKAKLYCAPIKGHSYVFWYQQVLKNEFKFLISFQNENVFDETGMPKERFSAKCLPNSPCSLEIQATKLEDSAVYFCASSPAVLHEQYFGPGTRLTVT.